This passage covers 10 T cell receptor beta chains from one sample sequenced in a study of shared clonotypes between healthy human individuals. Produced via immunoSEQ multiplex PCR; TCRdb's table is partial and in-frame only. The table has 100,000 to 130,000 clones, roughly 70% seen once. Input material: memory CD8+ T cells sorted from blood. Subset denoted: CD45RO+ cells pooled with CCR7-negative TemRA cells. These receptors were collected from a woman in her 30s in good health.

This clone was picked up a small number of times. The rearrangement joins TRBV7-2 to TRBJ2-1; TRBD2 agrees at 8 bases. Germline loops: CDR1 SGHTA, CDR2 FQGNSA. After removal of 1 base from V and 0 bases from J, the junction contained 5 bases not matched to a gene. This CDR3 is built from 17 residues. This CDR3 is CASSLVVSGSSYNEQFF. CDR3 sequence (DNA): TGTGCCAGCAGCTTAGTAGTGAGCGGGAGCTCCTACAATGAGCAGTTCTTC. The whole variable domain, remainder taken from reference TRBV7-2 and TRBJ2-1, is GAGVSQSPSNKVTEKGKDVELRCDPISGHTALYWYRQSLGQGLEFLIYFQGNSAPDKSGLPSDRFSAERTGGSVSTLTIQRTQQEDSAVYLCASSLVVSGSSYNEQFFGPGTRLTVL.

The CDR3 sequence: CSAGDTEAFF. The CDR3 DNA reads as TGCAGCGCTGGGGACACTGAAGCTTTCTTT. This rearrangement joins TRBV29-1 to TRBJ1-1; D uncertain. CDR1 is SQVTM, CDR2 ANQGSEA, per germline. Between the trimmed V and J ends, which lost 7 bases and 3 bases, there was a span of 6 bases. There are 10 residues in the CDR3.

The chain is built from TRBV15 and TRBJ2-1; 11 nucleotides agree with TRBD2. Per the germline V gene, CDR1 is LNHNV and CDR2 is YYDKDF (reference sequence). Trimming at V came to 5 bases and at J to 6 bases, leaving 12 bases not matched to a gene. This CDR3 comprises 17 residues. The CDR3: CATSDFTSGRSFNEQFF. As DNA, the CDR3 is TGTGCCACCAGCGACTTTACTAGCGGGAGAAGTTTCAATGAGCAGTTCTTC.

J is TRBJ2-2 and V is TRBV7-3; D not resolved. The CDR3 totals 13 residues. Trimming stripped 6 bases from V and 0 bases from J, with 5 bases between. Germline V gene sequence: CDR1 SGHTA, CDR2 FQGTGA. For the CDR3, the DNA is TGTGCCAGCAGAGATACGAACACCGGGGAGCTGTTTTTT. Protein product: CASRDTNTGELFF.

The rearrangement uses TRBV25-1 and TRBJ1-4, with D possibly TRBD1 on 5 matching bases. V lost 8 bases and J 8 bases, leaving 15 bases between the germline ends. The CDR3 is made up of 13 amino acids. The germline CDR1 and CDR2 sequences are MGHDK and SYGVNS. The CDR3: CASSSGGTEKLFF. CDR3 nucleotides: TGTGCCAGCTCTAGTGGGGGGACCGAAAAACTGTTTTTT.

This rearrangement joins TRBV5-1 to TRBJ1-1; no definite D call. The CDR3 is made up of 14 amino acids. The germline V gene has CDR1 SGHRS and CDR2 YFSETQ. Trimming took 8 bases from V and 5 from J, leaving 19 bases between them. CDR3 DNA: TGCGCCAGTAACCTTGAGGGCGTAGGGACTGAAGCTTTCTTT. Translated, it gives CASNLEGVGTEAFF.

The genes are TRBV2 and TRBJ2-1, with 7 bases identical to TRBD1. The germline CDR1 and CDR2 sequences are SNHLY and FYNNEI. This CDR3 is 13 amino acids long. Unmatched junction bases numbered 7, after V lost 5 bases and J lost 9 bases. The CDR3 sequence is CASSWTGRPEQFF. The DNA of the CDR3 is TGTGCCAGCAGTTGGACAGGTCGCCCTGAGCAGTTCTTC.

This chain joins TRBV20-1 and TRBJ2-3, with D uncertain. Trimming pared 7 bases from V and 8 bases from J, leaving 13 bases between. From germline, CDR1 is DFQATT and CDR2 SNEGSKA (reference sequence). The length of the CDR3 is 11 residues. This chain's CDR3 is CSGRSLSTQYF. CDR3 coding DNA: TGCAGTGGAAGGTCCCTGAGTACGCAGTATTTT.

The V call is TRBV29-1, the J call TRBJ1-3; TRBD1 matches at 7 bases. CDR1 and CDR2 from the germline V gene are SQVTM and ANQGSEA. The ends lost 8 bases at V and 3 bases at J; junction bases unmatched: 10. The length of the CDR3 is 14 residues. CDR3 loop: CSIRGGDSGNTIYF. The DNA of the CDR3 is TGCAGCATTAGAGGGGGGGACAGTGGAAACACCATATATTTT.

The J gene is TRBJ1-2, the V gene TRBV7-8, with D unresolved. Deletions cut 5 bases from V and 4 bases from J, with 14 bases between. Germline V gives CDR1 SGHVS, CDR2 FQNEAQ. The CDR3 has 14 residues. CDR3 residues: CASSHSGLRYGYTF. CDR3 coding DNA: TGTGCCAGCAGCCATAGTGGTCTACGCTATGGCTACACCTTC.